This T cell receptor beta chain was sequenced in a study of response to subunit inactivated influenza vaccine. General observations from the study: It was suggested by the authors that few new T cells are recruited by each seasonal influenza vaccination.

A single record per CDR3 protein comes from TCRdb applying MiXCR to the RT-PCR reads. The sample has more than 700,000 distinct CDR3 sequences, 21% seen once. In this sample, this clonotype turned up many times. Its antigen remains unidentified. Source: PBMCs from blood, taken roughly 5 days after vaccination. The receptor was derived from a man aged 50-59 years who received an inactivated influenza vaccine.

CDR3 sequence: CSVRAGTEYEQYF. DNA of the CDR3: TGCAGCGTCCGGGCCGGGACAGAGTACGAGCAGTACTTC. J is TRBJ2-7 and V is TRBV29-1, with 7 bases aligning to TRBD1. With V trimmed by 6 bases and J by 4 bases, 9 bases remained unmatched. The germline CDR1 and CDR2 sequences are SQVTM and ANQGSEA. This CDR3 is built from 13 residues.